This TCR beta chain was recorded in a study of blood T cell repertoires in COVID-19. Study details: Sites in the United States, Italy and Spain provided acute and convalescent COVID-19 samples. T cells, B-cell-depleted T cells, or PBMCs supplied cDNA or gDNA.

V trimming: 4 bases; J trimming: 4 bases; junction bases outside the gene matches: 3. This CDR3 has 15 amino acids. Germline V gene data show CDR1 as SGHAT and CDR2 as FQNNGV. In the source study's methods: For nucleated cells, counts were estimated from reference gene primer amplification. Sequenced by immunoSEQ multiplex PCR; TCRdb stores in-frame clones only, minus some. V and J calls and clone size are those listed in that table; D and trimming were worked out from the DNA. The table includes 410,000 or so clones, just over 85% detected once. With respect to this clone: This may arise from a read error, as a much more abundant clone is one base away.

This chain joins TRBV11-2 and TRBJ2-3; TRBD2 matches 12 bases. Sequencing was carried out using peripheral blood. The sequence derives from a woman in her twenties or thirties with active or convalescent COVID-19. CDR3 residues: CASSSSGGASDTQYF. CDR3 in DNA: TGTGCCAGCAGCTCTAGCGGGGGGGCCTCAGATACGCAGTATTTT.